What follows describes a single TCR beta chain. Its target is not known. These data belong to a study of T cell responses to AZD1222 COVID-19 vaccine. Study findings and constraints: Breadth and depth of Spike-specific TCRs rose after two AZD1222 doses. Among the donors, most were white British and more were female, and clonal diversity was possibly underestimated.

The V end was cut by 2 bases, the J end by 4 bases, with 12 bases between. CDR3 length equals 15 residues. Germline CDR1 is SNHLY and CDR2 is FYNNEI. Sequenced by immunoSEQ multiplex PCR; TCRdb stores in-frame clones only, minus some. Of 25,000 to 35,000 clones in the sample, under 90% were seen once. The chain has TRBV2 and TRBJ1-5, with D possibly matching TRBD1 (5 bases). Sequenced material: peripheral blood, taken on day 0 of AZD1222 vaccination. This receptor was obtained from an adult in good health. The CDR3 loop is CASSEREGLNQPQHF. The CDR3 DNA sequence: TGTGCCAGCAGTGAAAGAGAGGGGCTAAATCAGCCCCAGCATTTT.